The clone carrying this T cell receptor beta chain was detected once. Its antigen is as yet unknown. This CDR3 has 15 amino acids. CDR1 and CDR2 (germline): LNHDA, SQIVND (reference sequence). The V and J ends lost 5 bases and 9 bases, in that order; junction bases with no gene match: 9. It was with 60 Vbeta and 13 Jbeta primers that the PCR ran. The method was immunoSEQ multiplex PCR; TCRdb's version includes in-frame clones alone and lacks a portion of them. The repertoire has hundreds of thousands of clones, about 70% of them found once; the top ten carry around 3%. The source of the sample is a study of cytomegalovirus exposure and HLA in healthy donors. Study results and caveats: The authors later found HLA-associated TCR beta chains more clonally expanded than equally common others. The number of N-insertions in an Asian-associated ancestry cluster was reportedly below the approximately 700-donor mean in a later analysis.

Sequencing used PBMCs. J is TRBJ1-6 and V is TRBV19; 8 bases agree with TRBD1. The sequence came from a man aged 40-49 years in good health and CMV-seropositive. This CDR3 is CASSGDRGSVSPLHF. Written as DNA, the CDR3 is TGTGCCAGTAGTGGAGACAGGGGATCGGTTTCACCCCTCCACTTT.